One and the same sample provided the 5 T cell receptor beta chains below, sequenced in a study of CD8 T cells in ankylosing spondylitis. TCRdb analysed the 5' RACE reads with MiXCR anew, one entry per CDR3 protein. The data hold 290,000 or so distinct CDR3 sequences, with about a fifth observed a single time. The source material was blood, either unsorted or a sorted T cell fraction (not recorded which). Every receptor here comes from a female donor with ankylosing spondylitis or in good health (not recorded which).

The chain employs TRBV19 and TRBJ2-1; D gene uncertain. Germline V gene lookup returns CDR1 LNHDA and CDR2 SQIVND (reference sequence). CDR3 length: 14 amino acids. Trimming cost V 5 bases and J 7 bases, with 15 bases left between them. The DNA for the CDR3 is TGTGCCAGTAGTTCCCCCTTCGGGTTGAATGAGCAGTTCTTC. It specifies CASSSPFGLNEQFF.

The table lists this clonotype with a few counts. The chain combines TRBV15 with TRBJ2-5, with D perhaps TRBD2 (6 bases). The CDR3 runs 14 residues. V was clipped by 5 bases and J by 2 bases, with 12 bases between them. Germline V CDR1 and CDR2: LNHNV, YYDKDF (reference sequence). In nucleotides, the CDR3 is TGTGCCACCAGCCCGACGGGGGTTCAAGAGACCCAGTACTTC. This encodes CATSPTGVQETQYF.

This clonotype has only a few counts. The rearrangement joins TRBV6-5 to TRBJ2-3; weak D call: TRBD1 (6 bases). V shed 0 bases and J shed 2 bases, with 6 bases lying between them. Per germline, CDR1 MNHEY and CDR2 SVGAGI. The CDR3 loop spans 14 amino acids. This chain's CDR3 is CASSYSGATDTQYF. In nucleotides, the CDR3 is TGTGCCAGCAGTTACTCGGGGGCCACAGATACGCAGTATTTT.

V usage is TRBV7-9 and J usage is TRBJ2-5; TRBD1 matches 9 bases. The V and J ends lost 3 bases and 2 bases, in that order; junction bases with no gene match: 10. The CDR3 is 17 residues long. Germline V gene lookup returns CDR1 SEHNR and CDR2 FQNEAQ (reference sequence). This CDR3 is CASSLGDRVPFQETQYF. The CDR3 DNA follows: TGTGCCAGCAGCTTGGGGGACAGGGTTCCCTTTCAAGAGACCCAGTACTTC.

The chain carries TRBV30 and TRBJ1-3, with TRBD1 identical over 11 bases. V gave up 5 bases and J gave up 8 bases; unmatched junction bases: 2. There are 12 residues in the CDR3. The germline CDR1 and CDR2 sequences are GTSNPN and SVGIG (reference sequence). CDR3 residues: CAWGQGADTIYF. The CDR3 nucleotides are TGTGCCTGGGGACAGGGGGCGGACACCATATATTTT.